Here is one T cell receptor (beta chain) with its context. The data derive from a study of blood T cell repertoires in COVID-19. Study overall: COVID-19 samples from acute and convalescent phases originated in the United States, Italy and Spain. PBMCs, B-cell-depleted T cells, or T cells provided the cDNA or gDNA that made up the material.

As processed by the authors: Estimated nucleated cell counts came from reference gene primer amplification. Measured with immunoSEQ multiplex PCR; TCRdb has only the in-frame clones, and not every one. The V and J calls and clone size were taken over from that table, and D and trimming were inferred from the DNA. Of approximately 90,000 clones in the sample, roughly 85% are singletons; the top ten hold about two fifths. The CDR3 sequence is 13 residues long. Deletions cut 5 bases from V and 8 bases from J, with 15 bases between. Per germline, CDR1 MNHEY and CDR2 SMNVEV (reference sequence). The V and J genes are TRBV27 and TRBJ1-2, with a tentative D call TRBD1 (5 bases). The receptor was derived from an elderly man with acute or convalescent COVID-19. The specimen sequenced was peripheral blood. CDR3 DNA sequence: TGTGCCAGCAGTGTATGGCAGGGCGGCGGCTACACCTTC. It specifies CASSVWQGGGYTF.